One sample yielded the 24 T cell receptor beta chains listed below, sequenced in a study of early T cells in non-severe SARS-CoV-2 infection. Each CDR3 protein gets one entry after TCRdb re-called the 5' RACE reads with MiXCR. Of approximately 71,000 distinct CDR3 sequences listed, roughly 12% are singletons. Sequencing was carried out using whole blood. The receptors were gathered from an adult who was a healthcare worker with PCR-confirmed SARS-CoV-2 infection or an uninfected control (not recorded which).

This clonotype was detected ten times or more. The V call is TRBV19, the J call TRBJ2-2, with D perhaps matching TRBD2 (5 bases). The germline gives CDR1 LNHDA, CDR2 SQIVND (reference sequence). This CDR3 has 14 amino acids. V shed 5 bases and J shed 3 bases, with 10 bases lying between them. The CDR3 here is CASSSRTDTGELFF. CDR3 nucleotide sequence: TGTGCCAGTAGTTCTAGGACTGACACCGGGGAGCTGTTTTTT.

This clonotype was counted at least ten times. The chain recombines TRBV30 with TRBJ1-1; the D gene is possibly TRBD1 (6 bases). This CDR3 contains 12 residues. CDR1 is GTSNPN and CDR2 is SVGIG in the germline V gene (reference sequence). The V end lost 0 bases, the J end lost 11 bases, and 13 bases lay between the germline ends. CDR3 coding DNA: TGTGCCTGGAGTGTAGGGGGGTCTACCGCTTTCTTT. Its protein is CAWSVGGSTAFF.

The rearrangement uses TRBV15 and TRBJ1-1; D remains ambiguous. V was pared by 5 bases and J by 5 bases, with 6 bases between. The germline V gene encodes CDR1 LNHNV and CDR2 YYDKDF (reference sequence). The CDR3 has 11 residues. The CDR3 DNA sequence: TGTGCCACCAGCTTAGGAACTGAAGCTTTCTTT. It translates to CATSLGTEAFF.

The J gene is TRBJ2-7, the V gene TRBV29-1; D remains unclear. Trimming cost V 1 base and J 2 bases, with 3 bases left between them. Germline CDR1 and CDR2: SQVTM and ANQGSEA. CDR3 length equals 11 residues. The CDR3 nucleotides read TGCAGCGTTGAAGGGACCTACGAGCAGTACTTC. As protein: CSVEGTYEQYF.

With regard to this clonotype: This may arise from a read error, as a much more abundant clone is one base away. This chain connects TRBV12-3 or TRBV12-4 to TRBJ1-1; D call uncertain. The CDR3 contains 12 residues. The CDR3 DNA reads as TGTGCCAGCAGTTTAGGGAGGACTGAAGCTATCTTT. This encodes CASSLGRTEAIF.

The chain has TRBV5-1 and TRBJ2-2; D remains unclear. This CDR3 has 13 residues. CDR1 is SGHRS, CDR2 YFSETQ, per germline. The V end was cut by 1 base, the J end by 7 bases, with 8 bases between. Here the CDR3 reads CASSLRAGGELFF. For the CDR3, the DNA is TGCGCCAGCAGCTTGCGGGCCGGCGGGGAGCTGTTTTTT.

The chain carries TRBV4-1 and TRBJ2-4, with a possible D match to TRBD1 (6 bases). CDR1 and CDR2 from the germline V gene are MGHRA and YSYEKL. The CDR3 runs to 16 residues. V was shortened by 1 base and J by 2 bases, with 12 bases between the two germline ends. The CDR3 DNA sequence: TGCGCCAGCAGCCAAGTTAATCAGGGGTCCAAAAACATTCAGTACTTC. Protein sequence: CASSQVNQGSKNIQYF.

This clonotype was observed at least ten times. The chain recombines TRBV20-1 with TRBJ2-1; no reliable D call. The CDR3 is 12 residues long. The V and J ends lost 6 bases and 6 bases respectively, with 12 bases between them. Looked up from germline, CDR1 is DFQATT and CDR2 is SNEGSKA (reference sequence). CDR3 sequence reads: CSAPIATNEQFF. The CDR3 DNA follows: TGCAGTGCCCCGATTGCAACCAATGAGCAGTTCTTC.

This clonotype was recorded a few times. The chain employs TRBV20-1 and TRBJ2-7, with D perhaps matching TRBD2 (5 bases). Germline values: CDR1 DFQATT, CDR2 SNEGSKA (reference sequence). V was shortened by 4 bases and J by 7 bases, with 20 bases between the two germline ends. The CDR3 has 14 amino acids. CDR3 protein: CSAKFGSVLEEQYF. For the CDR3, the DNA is TGCAGTGCTAAGTTCGGTAGCGTTTTAGAAGAGCAGTACTTC.

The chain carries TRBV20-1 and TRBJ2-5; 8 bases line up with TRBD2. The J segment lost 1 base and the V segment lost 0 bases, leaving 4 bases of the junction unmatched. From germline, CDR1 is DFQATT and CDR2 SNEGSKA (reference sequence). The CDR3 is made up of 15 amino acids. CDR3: CSARERGAIQETQYF. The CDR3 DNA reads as TGCAGTGCTAGAGAGCGGGGGGCAATCCAAGAGACCCAGTACTTC.

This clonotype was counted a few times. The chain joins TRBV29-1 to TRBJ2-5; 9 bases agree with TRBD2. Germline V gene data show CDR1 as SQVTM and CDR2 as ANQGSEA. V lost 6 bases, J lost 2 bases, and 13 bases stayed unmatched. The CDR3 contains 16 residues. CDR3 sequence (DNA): TGCAGCGTGGGCCCTTCGGTTAGCGGGGGACAAGAGACCCAGTACTTC. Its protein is CSVGPSVSGGQETQYF.

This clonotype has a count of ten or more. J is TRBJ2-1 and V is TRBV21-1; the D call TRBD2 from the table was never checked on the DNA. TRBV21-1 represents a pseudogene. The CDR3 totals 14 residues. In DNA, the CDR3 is TGTGCCAGCAGCGGAGTTCTAGCGGGAGTTCGGGCGTTCTTC. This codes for CASSGVLAGVRAFF.

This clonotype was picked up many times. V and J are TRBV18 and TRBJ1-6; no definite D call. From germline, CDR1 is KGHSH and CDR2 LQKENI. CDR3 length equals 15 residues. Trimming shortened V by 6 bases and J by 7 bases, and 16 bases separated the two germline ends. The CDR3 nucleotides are TGTGCCAGCTCTCGCGAGATGGGGTGGAATTCACCCCTCCACTTT. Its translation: CASSREMGWNSPLHF.

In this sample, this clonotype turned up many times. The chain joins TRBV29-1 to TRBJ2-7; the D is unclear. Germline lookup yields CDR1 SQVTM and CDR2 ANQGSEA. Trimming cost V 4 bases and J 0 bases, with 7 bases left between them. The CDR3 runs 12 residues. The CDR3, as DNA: TGCAGCGTTGGCAGAAGCTCCTACGAGCAGTACTTC. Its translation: CSVGRSSYEQYF.

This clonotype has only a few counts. CDR3 sequence: CASSPPAGVTIYF. CDR3 coding DNA: TGTGCCAGCAGCCCCCCGGCGGGTGTCACCATATATTTT. The gene calls are TRBV9 and TRBJ1-3; D call uncertain. The CDR3 runs 13 residues. CDR1 is SGDLS, CDR2 YYNGEE, per germline. V was clipped by 4 bases and J by 9 bases, with 14 bases between them. Filled out from reference TRBV9 and TRBJ1-3, the complete variable domain reads DSGVTQTPKHLITATGQRVTLRCSPRSGDLSVYWYQQSLDQGLQFLIQYYNGEERAKGNILERFSAQQFPDLHSELNLSSLELGDSALYFCASSPPAGVTIYFGEGSWLTVV.

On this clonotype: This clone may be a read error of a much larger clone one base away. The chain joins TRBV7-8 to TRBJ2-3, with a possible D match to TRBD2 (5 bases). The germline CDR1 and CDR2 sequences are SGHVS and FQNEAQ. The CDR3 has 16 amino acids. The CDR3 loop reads CSSSPRSRHGADTQYF. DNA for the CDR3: TGTTCCAGCAGCCCTCGGTCTCGACACGGGGCAGATACGCAGTATTTT.

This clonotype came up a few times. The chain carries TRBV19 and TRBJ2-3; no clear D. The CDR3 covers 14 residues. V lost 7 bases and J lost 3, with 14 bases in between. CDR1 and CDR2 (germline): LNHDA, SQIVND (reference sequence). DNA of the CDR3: TGTGCCAGTACCCTTCGATGGTATACAGATACGCAGTATTTT. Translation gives CASTLRWYTDTQYF. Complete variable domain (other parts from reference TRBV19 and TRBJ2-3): DGGITQSPKYLFRKEGQNVTLSCEQNLNHDAMYWYRQDPGQGLRLIYYSQIVNDFQKGDIAEGYSVSREKKESFPLTVTSAQKNPTAFYLCASTLRWYTDTQYFGPGTRLTVL.

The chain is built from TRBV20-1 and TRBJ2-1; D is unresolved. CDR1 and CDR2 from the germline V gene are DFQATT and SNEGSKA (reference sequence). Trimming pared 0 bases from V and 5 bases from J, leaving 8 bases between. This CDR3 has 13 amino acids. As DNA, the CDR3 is TGCAGTGCTAGAGATATGCTCCACAATGAGCAGTTCTTC. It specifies CSARDMLHNEQFF.

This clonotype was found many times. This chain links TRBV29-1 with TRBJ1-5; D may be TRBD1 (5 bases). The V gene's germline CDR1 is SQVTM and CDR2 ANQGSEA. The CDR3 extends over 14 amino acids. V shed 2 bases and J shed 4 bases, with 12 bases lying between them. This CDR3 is CSVEIGAGNQPQHF. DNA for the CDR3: TGCAGCGTTGAAATTGGGGCGGGAAATCAGCCCCAGCATTTT.

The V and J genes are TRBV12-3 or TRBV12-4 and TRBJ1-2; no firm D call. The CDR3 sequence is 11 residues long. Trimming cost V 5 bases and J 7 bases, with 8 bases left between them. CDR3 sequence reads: CASSQLGGYTF. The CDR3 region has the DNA TGTGCCAGCAGTCAGTTGGGTGGCTACACCTTC.

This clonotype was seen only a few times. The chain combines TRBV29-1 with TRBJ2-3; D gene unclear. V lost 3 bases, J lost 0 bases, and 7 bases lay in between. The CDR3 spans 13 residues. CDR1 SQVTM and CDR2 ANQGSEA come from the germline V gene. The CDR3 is CSVDTGSTDTQYF. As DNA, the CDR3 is TGCAGCGTTGATACTGGTAGCACAGATACGCAGTATTTT.

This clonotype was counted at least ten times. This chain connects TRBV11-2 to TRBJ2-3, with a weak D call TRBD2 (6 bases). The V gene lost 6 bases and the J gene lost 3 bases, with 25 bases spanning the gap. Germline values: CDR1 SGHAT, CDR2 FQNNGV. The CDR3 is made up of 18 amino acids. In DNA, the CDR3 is TGTGCCAGCAGACGACTAGGGGCCTACACCACCGGAACAGATACGCAGTATTTT. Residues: CASRRLGAYTTGTDTQYF.

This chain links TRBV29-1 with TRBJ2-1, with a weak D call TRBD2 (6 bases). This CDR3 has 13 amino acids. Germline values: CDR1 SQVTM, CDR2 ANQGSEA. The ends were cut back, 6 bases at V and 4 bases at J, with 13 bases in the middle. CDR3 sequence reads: CSVNGGPYNEQFF. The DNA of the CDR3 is TGCAGCGTAAACGGGGGTCCGTACAATGAGCAGTTCTTC.

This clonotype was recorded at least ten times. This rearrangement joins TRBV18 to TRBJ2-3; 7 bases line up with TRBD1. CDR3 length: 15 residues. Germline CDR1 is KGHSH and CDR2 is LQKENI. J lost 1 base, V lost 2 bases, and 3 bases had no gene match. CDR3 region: CASSPRGGGTDTQYF. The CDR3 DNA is TGTGCCAGCTCACCAAGAGGGGGCGGCACAGATACGCAGTATTTT.